These T cell receptor beta chains were read from a single sample in a study of OX40 agonist ivuxolimab in advanced cancers. Profiled with immunoSEQ multiplex PCR; TCRdb holds only in-frame clones, not every one. Found here are over 60,000 clones, 89% of them singletons; the top ten hold approximately 0.38%. The sample was CD4+ or CD8+ T cells sorted from blood, taken in a trial of the OX40 agonist ivuxolimab. The receptors were sampled from an adult with an advanced solid tumor such as melanoma, head and neck, liver or kidney cancer. Each CDR3 is given with its conserved first and last residue. D genes are given only for firm matches. Not all rows give a size; the values are once, few, many and, for expanded clones, a class.

v_call	d_call	clone_size	j_call	cdr3_nt	cdr3_aa
TRBV2	NA	NA	TRBJ1-6	TGTGCCAGCAGTGTGCAGGGGAATTCACCCCTCCACTTT	CASSVQGNSPLHF
TRBV21-1	NA	NA	TRBJ1-4	TGTGCCAGCAGCAAGGGAACAGCGCAAGCAACTAATGAAAAACTGTTTTTT	CASSKGTAQATNEKLFF
TRBV7-9	TRBD2	NA	TRBJ2-7	TGTGCCAGCAGCTTAGGGGGACTAACTCTGGAGTACGAGCAGTACTTC	CASSLGGLTLEYEQYF
TRBV7-8	TRBD1	once	TRBJ2-7	TGTGCCAGCAGCTACACGACCGGGACAGGGGGGTCCTACGAGCAGTACTTC	CASSYTTGTGGSYEQYF
TRBV7-2	NA	NA	TRBJ2-4	TGTGCCAGCCAGGGAGGCTCCAAAAACATTCAGTACTTC	CASQGGSKNIQYF
TRBV10-3	TRBD1	NA	TRBJ2-1	TGTGCCATCAGTGAGTCTTCAGGGGGCAGTTCTTATGAGCAGTTCTTC	CAISESSGGSSYEQFF
TRBV27	NA	NA	TRBJ1-5	TGTGCCAGCAGTGCCCTCGGGGTAATCGGAAATCAGCCCCAGCATTTT	CASSALGVIGNQPQHF
TRBV9	TRBD1	NA	TRBJ2-7	TGTGCCAGCAGCGCAACGGGACAGGGTACCTACGAGCAGTACTTC	CASSATGQGTYEQYF
TRBV19	TRBD1	NA	TRBJ1-1	TGTGCCAGCCGAACAGGGGGCCTGAACACTGAAGCTTTCTTT	CASRTGGLNTEAFF
TRBV21-1	NA	NA	TRBJ2-3	TGTGCCAGCAGCAAAAGGGGACAGGAGAGAACTAGCACAGATACGCAGTATTTT	CASSKRGQERTSTDTQYF
TRBV5-1	TRBD1	NA	TRBJ1-1	TGCGCCAGCAGGACCGGGACAGGGGGCATTTGGAACACTGAAGCTTTCTTT	CASRTGTGGIWNTEAFF
TRBV7-9	NA	NA	TRBJ2-3	TGTGCCAGCAGCGAACCTTCGAATCTTTGGACAGATACGCAGTATTTT	CASSEPSNLWTDTQYF
TRBV7-9	TRBD1	NA	TRBJ1-5	TGTGCCAGCAGCTCGGGACAGCCCAATCAGCCCCAGCATTTT	CASSSGQPNQPQHF
TRBV4-1	TRBD1	NA	TRBJ1-4	TGCGCCAGCAGCCAAGAACGGGACAGGGGAAATGAAAAACTGTTTTTT	CASSQERDRGNEKLFF
TRBV7-2	NA	NA	TRBJ1-2	TGTGCCAGCAGCTTAGTCGGGCAGGGCCATGGCTATACCTTC	CASSLVGQGHGYTF
TRBV5-1	NA	NA	TRBJ2-1	TGCGCCAGCAGGTCGCCGAGCAATGAGCAGTTCTTC	CASRSPSNEQFF
TRBV27	NA	NA	TRBJ2-2	TGTGCCAGCACCAAGGACGGGAGTAGGTTGACCGGGGAGCTGTTTTTT	CASTKDGSRLTGELFF
TRBV11-2	NA	once	TRBJ2-5	TGTGCCAGCAGCTTAACGGTGACCCAGTACTTC	CASSLTVTQYF
TRBV11-3	TRBD2	NA	TRBJ2-7	TGTGCCAGCAGCGTTAGCGGGAGCCCCTGGGACGAGCAGTACTTC	CASSVSGSPWDEQYF
TRBV30	NA	NA	TRBJ2-1	TGTGCCTGGACAAGGGAGGTGAATGAGCAGTTCTTC	CAWTREVNEQFF
TRBV5-1	NA	NA	TRBJ1-2	TGCGCCAGCAGCCCGGCGGGACCCGGAGGATCCTATGGCTACACCTTC	CASSPAGPGGSYGYTF
TRBV6-5	TRBD2	NA	TRBJ2-1	TGTGCCAGCAGTTATGCGGGACTAGCGGGAGCAAATGAGCAGTTCTTC	CASSYAGLAGANEQFF
TRBV15	NA	NA	TRBJ2-7	TGTGCCACCAGCAGAGATAATGGGGGCAAGCAGTACTTC	CATSRDNGGKQYF
TRBV7-8	NA	NA	TRBJ1-1	TGTGCCAGCAGCCAGGTAGTAGGGGCGAACACTGAAGCTTTCTTT	CASSQVVGANTEAFF
TRBV7-9	NA	NA	TRBJ2-7	TGTGCCAGCAGCTCGACATTGGGACCCTCGAAAGAGCAGTACTTC	CASSSTLGPSKEQYF
TRBV6-5	TRBD1	NA	TRBJ1-4	TGTGCCAGCAGATCACAGGGGGCAACTAATGAAAAACTGTTTTTT	CASRSQGATNEKLFF
TRBV10-2	NA	NA	TRBJ2-3	TGCGCCAGCACGGCGAGGGTAACAGATACGCAGTATTTT	CASTARVTDTQYF
TRBV7-9	NA	NA	TRBJ2-1	TGTGCCAGCAGCTTATCAGGGGCCCATGAGCAGTTCTTC	CASSLSGAHEQFF
TRBV6-1	TRBD1	NA	TRBJ2-7	TGTGCCAGCAGTGAGCAGGGGGCCCTCTACGAGCAGTACTTC	CASSEQGALYEQYF
TRBV9	NA	NA	TRBJ2-2	TGTGCCAGCAGCCTCGCAACAGGTACCGGGGAGCTGTTTTTT	CASSLATGTGELFF
TRBV10-2	TRBD2	NA	TRBJ2-7	TGCGCCAGCACTAGCGGCCCGAACCCCTACGAGCAGTACTTC	CASTSGPNPYEQYF
TRBV20-1	NA	NA	TRBJ2-7	TGCAGTGCTAGGAAGGATTACGAGCAGTACTTC	CSARKDYEQYF
TRBV20-1	NA	NA	TRBJ2-1	TGCAGTGCTAGGGTGAAAAATGAGCAGTTCTTC	CSARVKNEQFF
TRBV28	NA	NA	TRBJ2-1	TGTGCCAGCAGCGTAGGTGGACTCGGGGGCAATGAGCAGTTCTTC	CASSVGGLGGNEQFF
TRBV10-1	NA	once	TRBJ2-1	TGCGCCAGCAGTGAGACCACGGGACACCCTTACAATGAGCAGTTCTTC	CASSETTGHPYNEQFF
TRBV9	NA	NA	TRBJ2-2	TGTGCCCGCAGCACCCGAGGGGGGGGGAACACCGGGGAGCTGTTTTTT	CARSTRGGGNTGELFF
TRBV21-1	NA	NA	TRBJ2-1	TGTGCCAGCAGCAAAGACGGAGCGGGAGGGGGCGGTGAGCAGTTCTTC	CASSKDGAGGGGEQFF
TRBV5-1	TRBD1	NA	TRBJ2-2	TGCGCCAGCAGCCCGGGACAGCTTAACACCGGGGAGCTGTTTTTT	CASSPGQLNTGELFF
TRBV19	NA	NA	TRBJ1-1	TGTGCCAGTAGTATTGCAGGGACTAACACTGAAGCTTTCTTT	CASSIAGTNTEAFF
TRBV27	NA	NA	TRBJ2-1	TGTGCCAGCAGCCTGGCTGCCTACAATGAGCAGTTCTTC	CASSLAAYNEQFF
TRBV13	NA	NA	TRBJ1-2	TGTGCCAGCAGCTTGAGCAGGGAGGGCTATGGCTACACCTTC	CASSLSREGYGYTF
TRBV28	NA	NA	TRBJ1-1	TGTGCCAGCAGTTCCCCCGGTCGGGGGATCGGGAACACTGAAGCTTTCTTT	CASSSPGRGIGNTEAFF
TRBV19	NA	NA	TRBJ1-1	TGTGCCAGTAGTAGATCCCGTATCCGGAACACTGAAGCTTTCTTT	CASSRSRIRNTEAFF
TRBV6-5	NA	NA	TRBJ1-6	TGTGCCAGCAGTAGGGCAGGCCTTTATAATTCACCCCTCCACTTT	CASSRAGLYNSPLHF
TRBV28	TRBD1	NA	TRBJ2-1	TGTGCCAGCAGTCAACGGACAGGGAGCTCCTACAATGAGCAGTTCTTC	CASSQRTGSSYNEQFF
TRBV4-3	NA	NA	TRBJ1-5	TGCGCCAGCAGCCAAGATCCGAGGGGGAACCAGCCCCAGCATTTT	CASSQDPRGNQPQHF
TRBV6-6	NA	NA	TRBJ2-7	TGTGCCAGCAGCTCCTGGGCACGGCTCCACGAGCAGTACTTC	CASSSWARLHEQYF
TRBV6-5	TRBD1	NA	TRBJ2-7	TGTGCCAGCAGTTACTCGGGACAGACGTACGAGCAGTACTTC	CASSYSGQTYEQYF
TRBV5-8	NA	few	TRBJ1-2	TGTGCCAGCAGCCCTAGGACAGCTGATGGCTACACCTTC	CASSPRTADGYTF
TRBV28	NA	NA	TRBJ2-2	TGTGCCAGCAGGGAAACGAACACCGGGGAGCTGTTTTTT	CASRETNTGELFF
TRBV7-2	NA	NA	TRBJ1-2	TGTGCCAGCAGCTCGAAGGCCCTTCTCTATGGCTACACCTTC	CASSSKALLYGYTF
TRBV5-6	NA	NA	TRBJ1-2	TGTGCCAGCAGCTTGGGAGGCGGTGGTGGCTACACCTTC	CASSLGGGGGYTF
TRBV28	NA	NA	TRBJ2-6	TGTGCCAGCAGTACAGGGTCGGGGGCCAACGTCCTGACTTTC	CASSTGSGANVLTF